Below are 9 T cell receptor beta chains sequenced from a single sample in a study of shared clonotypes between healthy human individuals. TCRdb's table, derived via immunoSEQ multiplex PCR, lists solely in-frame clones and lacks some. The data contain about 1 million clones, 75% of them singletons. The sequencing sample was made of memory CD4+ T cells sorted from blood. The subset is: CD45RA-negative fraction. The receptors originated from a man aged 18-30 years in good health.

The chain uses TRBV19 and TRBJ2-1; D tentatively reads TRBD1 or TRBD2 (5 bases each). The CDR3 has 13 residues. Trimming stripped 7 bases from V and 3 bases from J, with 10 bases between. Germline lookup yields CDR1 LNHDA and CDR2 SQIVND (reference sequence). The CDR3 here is CASTIGGYNEQFF. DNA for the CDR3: TGTGCCAGTACCATTGGGGGCTACAATGAGCAGTTCTTC.

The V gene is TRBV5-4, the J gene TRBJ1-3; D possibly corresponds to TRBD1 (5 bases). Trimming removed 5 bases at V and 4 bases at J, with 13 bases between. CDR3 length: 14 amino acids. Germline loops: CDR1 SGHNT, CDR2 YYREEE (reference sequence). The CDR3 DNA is TGTGCCAGCAGGCAAGCAGGGTCGGGAAACACCATATATTTT. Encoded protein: CASRQAGSGNTIYF.

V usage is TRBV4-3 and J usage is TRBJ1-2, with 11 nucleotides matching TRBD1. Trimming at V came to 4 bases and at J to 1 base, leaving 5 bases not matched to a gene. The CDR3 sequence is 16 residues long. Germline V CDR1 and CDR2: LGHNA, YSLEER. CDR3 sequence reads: CASSPGQGASNYGYTF. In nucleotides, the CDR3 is TGCGCCAGCAGCCCAGGACAGGGGGCAAGTAACTATGGCTACACCTTC.

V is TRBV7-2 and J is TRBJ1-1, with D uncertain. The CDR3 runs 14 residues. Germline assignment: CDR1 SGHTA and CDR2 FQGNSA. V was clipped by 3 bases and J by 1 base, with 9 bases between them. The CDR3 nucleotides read TGTGCCAGCAGCTTCTTGATGGGGAACACTGAAGCTTTCTTT. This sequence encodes CASSFLMGNTEAFF.

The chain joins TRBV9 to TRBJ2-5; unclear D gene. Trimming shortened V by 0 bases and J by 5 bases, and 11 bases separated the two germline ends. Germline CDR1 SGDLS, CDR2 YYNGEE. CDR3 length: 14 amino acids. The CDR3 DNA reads TGTGCCAGCAGCGTAGCTCCCCGGGCCGAGACCCAGTACTTC. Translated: CASSVAPRAETQYF.

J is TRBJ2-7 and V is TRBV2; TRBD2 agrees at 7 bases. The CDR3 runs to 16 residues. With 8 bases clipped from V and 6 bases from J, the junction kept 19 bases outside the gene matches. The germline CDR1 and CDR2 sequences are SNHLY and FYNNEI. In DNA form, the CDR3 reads TGTGCCAGCTCTGTCCTTGAGACTAGCTCTGGAAGCGAGCAGTACTTC. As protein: CASSVLETSSGSEQYF. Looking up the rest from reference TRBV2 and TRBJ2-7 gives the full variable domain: EPEVTQTPSHQVTQMGQEVILRCVPISNHLYFYWYRQILGQKVEFLVSFYNNEISEKSEIFDDQFSVERPDGSNFTLKIRSTKLEDSAMYFCASSVLETSSGSEQYFGPGTRLTVT.

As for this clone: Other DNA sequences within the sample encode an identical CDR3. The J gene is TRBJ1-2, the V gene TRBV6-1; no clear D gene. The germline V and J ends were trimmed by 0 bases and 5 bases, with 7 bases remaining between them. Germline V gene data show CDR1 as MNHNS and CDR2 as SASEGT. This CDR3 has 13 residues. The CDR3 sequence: CASSEAGRYGYTF. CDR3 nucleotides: TGTGCCAGCAGTGAAGCAGGAAGGTATGGCTACACCTTC.

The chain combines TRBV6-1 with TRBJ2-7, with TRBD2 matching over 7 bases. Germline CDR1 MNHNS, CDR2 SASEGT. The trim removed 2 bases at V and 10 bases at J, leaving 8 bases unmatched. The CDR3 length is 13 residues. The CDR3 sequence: CASSEREVSAQYF. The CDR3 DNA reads TGTGCCAGCAGTGAACGGGAGGTATCGGCCCAGTACTTC.

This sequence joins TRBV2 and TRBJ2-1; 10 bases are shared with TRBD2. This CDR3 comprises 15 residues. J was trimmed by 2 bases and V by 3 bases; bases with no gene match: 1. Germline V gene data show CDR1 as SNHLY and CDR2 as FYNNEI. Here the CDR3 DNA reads TGTGCCAGCAGTGATAGCGGGGGGACCTACAATGAGCAGTTCTTC. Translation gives CASSDSGGTYNEQFF.